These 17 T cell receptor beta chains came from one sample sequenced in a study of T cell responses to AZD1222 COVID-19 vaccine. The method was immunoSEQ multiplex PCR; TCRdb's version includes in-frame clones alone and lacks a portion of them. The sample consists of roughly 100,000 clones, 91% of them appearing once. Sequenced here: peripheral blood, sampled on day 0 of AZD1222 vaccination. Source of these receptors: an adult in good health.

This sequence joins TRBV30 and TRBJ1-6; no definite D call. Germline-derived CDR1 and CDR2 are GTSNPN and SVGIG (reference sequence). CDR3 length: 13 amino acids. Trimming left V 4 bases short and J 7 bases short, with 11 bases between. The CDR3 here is CAWKRIRNSPLHF. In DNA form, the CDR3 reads TGTGCCTGGAAGAGAATCAGGAATTCACCCCTCCACTTT.

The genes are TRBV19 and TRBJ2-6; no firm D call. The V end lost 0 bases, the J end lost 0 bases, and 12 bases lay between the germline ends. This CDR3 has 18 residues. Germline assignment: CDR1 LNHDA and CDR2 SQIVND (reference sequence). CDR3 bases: TGTGCCAGTAGTATAGATGGTAGGTCTTCCTCTGGGGCCAACGTCCTGACTTTC. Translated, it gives CASSIDGRSSSGANVLTF.

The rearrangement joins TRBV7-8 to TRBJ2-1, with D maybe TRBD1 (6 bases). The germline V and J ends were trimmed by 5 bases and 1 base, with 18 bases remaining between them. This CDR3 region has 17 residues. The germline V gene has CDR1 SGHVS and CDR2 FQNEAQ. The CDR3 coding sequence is TGTGCCAGCAGCAATACCAACCCAACAGGGTCCTACAATGAGCAGTTCTTC. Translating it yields CASSNTNPTGSYNEQFF. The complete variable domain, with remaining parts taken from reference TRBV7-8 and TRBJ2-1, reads GAGVSQSPRYKVAKRGQDVALRCDPISGHVSLFWYQQALGQGPEFLTYFQNEAQLDKSGLPSDRFFAERPEGSVSTLKIQRTQQEDSAVYLCASSNTNPTGSYNEQFFGPGTRLTVL.

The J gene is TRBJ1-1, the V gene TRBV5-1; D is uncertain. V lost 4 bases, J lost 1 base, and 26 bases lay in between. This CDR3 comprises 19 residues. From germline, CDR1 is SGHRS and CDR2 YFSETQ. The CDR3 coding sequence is TGCGCCAGCAGCCCGGCGGAGGGTCCCAGGAGAAATTCGAACACTGAAGCTTTCTTT. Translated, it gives CASSPAEGPRRNSNTEAFF.

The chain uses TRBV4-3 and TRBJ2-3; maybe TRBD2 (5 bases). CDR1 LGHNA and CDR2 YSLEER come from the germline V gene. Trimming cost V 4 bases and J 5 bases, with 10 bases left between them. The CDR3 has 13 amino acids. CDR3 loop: CASSPLRGDTQYF. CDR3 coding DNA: TGCGCCAGCAGCCCGCTCCGGGGAGATACGCAGTATTTT.

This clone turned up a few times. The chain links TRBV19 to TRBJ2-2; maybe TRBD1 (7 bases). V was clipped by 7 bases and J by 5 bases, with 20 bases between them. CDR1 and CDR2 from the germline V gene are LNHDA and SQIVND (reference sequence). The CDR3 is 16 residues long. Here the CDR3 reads CASTSLEGARTGELFF. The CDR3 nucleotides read TGTGCCAGTACCTCTCTGGAGGGGGCGCGTACCGGGGAGCTGTTTTTT. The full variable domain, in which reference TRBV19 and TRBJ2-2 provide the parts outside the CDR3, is DGGITQSPKYLFRKEGQNVTLSCEQNLNHDAMYWYRQDPGQGLRLIYYSQIVNDFQKGDIAEGYSVSREKKESFPLTVTSAQKNPTAFYLCASTSLEGARTGELFFGEGSRLTVL.

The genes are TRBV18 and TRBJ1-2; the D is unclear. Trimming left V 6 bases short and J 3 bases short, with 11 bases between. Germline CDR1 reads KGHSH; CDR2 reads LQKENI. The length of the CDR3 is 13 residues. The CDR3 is CASSIGSDYGYTF. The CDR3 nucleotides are TGTGCCAGCTCCATCGGGTCAGACTATGGCTACACCTTC.

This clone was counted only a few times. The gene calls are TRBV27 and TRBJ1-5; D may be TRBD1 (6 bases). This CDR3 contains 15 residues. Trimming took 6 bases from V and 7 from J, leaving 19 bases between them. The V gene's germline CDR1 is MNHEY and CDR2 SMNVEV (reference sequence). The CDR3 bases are TGTGCCAGCAGATCACAGGGCGGAGGAGAACAGCCCCAGCATTTT. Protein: CASRSQGGGEQPQHF.

The CDR3 loop reads CASSDRFNEKLFF. For the CDR3, the DNA is TGTGCCAGTAGTGACAGATTTAATGAAAAACTGTTTTTT. The chain combines TRBV19 with TRBJ1-4; a possible D gene is TRBD1 (5 bases). Per the germline V gene, CDR1 is LNHDA and CDR2 is SQIVND (reference sequence). V was pared by 5 bases and J by 4 bases, with 8 bases between. The CDR3 covers 13 residues.

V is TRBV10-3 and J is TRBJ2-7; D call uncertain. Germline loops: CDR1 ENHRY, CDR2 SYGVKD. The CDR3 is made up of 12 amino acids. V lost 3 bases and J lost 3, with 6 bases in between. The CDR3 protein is CAISDSSYEQYF. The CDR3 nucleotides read TGTGCCATCAGTGATTCTAGCTACGAGCAGTACTTC.

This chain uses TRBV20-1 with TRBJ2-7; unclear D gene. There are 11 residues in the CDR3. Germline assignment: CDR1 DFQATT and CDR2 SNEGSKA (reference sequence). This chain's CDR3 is CSRGRRYEQYF. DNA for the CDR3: TGCAGCCGTGGCAGACGATACGAGCAGTACTTC.

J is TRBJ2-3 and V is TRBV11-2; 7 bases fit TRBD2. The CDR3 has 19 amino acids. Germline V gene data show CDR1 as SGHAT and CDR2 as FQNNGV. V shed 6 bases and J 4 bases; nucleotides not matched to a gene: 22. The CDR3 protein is CASRRPGGSPGRRPDTQYF. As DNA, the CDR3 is TGTGCCAGCAGGCGCCCGGGGGGTTCCCCGGGACGGAGGCCAGATACGCAGTATTTT.

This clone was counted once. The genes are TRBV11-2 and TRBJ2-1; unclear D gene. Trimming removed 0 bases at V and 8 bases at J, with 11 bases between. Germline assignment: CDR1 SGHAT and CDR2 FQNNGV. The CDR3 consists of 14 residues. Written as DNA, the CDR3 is TGTGCCAGCAGCTTAGATCCCCATCTGTATGAGCAGTTCTTC. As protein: CASSLDPHLYEQFF.

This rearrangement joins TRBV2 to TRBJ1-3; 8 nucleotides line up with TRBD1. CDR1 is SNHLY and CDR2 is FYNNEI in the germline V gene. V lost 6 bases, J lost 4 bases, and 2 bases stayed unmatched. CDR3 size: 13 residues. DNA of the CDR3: TGTGCCAGCAGAGACAGGGGAGGAAACACCATATATTTT. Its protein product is CASRDRGGNTIYF.

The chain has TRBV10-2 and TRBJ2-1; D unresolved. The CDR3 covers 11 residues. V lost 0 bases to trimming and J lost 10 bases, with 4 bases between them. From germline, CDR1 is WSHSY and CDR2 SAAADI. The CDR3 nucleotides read TGCGCCAGCAGTGAGTCATACGAGCAGTTCTTC. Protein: CASSESYEQFF.

CDR3 coding DNA: TGTGCCAGCAGCTTAGGTCGACAGTACAATGAGCAGTTCTTC. It is translated as CASSLGRQYNEQFF. The chain uses TRBV7-2 and TRBJ2-1; tentatively, D is TRBD1 (5 bases). This CDR3 is built from 14 residues. Trimming shortened V by 1 base and J by 4 bases, and 8 bases separated the two germline ends. Germline loops: CDR1 SGHTA, CDR2 FQGNSA.

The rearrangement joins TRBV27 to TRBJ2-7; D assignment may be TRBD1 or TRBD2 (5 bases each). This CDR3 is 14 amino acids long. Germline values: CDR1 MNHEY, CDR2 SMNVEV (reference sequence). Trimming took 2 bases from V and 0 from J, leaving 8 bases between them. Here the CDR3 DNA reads TGTGCCAGCAGTTTAGGGGACGGCTCCTACGAGCAGTACTTC. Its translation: CASSLGDGSYEQYF.